The 29 T cell receptor beta chains listed next were all sequenced from one sample in a study of blood T cell repertoires in COVID-19. Here immunoSEQ multiplex PCR was the method, and the copy in TCRdb shows in-frame clones only, minus some. Seen here are over 75,000 clones, over 85% observed once, and the top ten hold 4% to 5%. Sequencing input: peripheral blood. Receptors were obtained from a human donor with COVID-19, enrolled during active disease. The donor label of this sample is uncertain.

This clone occurred once. The rearrangement links TRBV27 to TRBJ1-5, with TRBD1 matching 7 bases. Germline V gene sequence: CDR1 MNHEY, CDR2 SMNVEV (reference sequence). Trimming took 7 bases from V and 3 from J; bases not matched to a gene: 9. The CDR3 totals 15 residues. The CDR3 loop reads CASKGGDRPNQPQHF. The CDR3 DNA is TGTGCCAGCAAAGGCGGGGACAGACCCAATCAGCCCCAGCATTTT.

This rearrangement joins TRBV4-1 to TRBJ1-1; TRBD1 might be the D (6 bases). This CDR3 spans 19 amino acids. The V and J ends lost 0 bases and 0 bases respectively, with 20 bases between them. The germline gives CDR1 MGHRA, CDR2 YSYEKL. CDR3 in DNA: TGCGCCAGCAGCCAAGATTTCGGCAGGGGCGACCGGATGAACACTGAAGCTTTCTTT. This translates into CASSQDFGRGDRMNTEAFF.

This chain connects TRBV5-1 to TRBJ1-6; D call uncertain. Germline CDR1 and CDR2: SGHRS and YFSETQ. The CDR3 loop spans 16 amino acids. Trimming removed 3 bases at V and 6 bases at J, with 16 bases between. This CDR3 reads CASSSRTELFNSPLHF. The CDR3 nucleotides read TGCGCCAGCAGCTCCCGGACTGAGTTATTTAATTCACCCCTCCACTTT.

This clone was detected a few times. The V call is TRBV30, the J call TRBJ2-2, with 7 bases fitting TRBD2. Germline trimming cut 6 bases from V and 13 bases from J; bases unmatched to any gene: 29. Germline V lookup: CDR1 GTSNPN, CDR2 SVGIG (reference sequence). The CDR3 contains 18 residues. The CDR3 DNA reads TGTGCCTGCCCTCCCACCTCCGGGACTACCCCCCTCGGATTGGGGCTGTTTTTT. Translation: CACPPTSGTTPLGLGLFF.

The genes are TRBV3-1 (or the pseudogene TRBV3-2) and TRBJ2-2, with D possibly TRBD1 on 5 matching bases. The V and J ends lost 0 bases and 7 bases respectively, with 12 bases between them. CDR1 is LGHDT, CDR2 YNNKEL, per germline (reference sequence). CDR3 length equals 15 residues. The CDR3 coding sequence is TGTGCCAGCAGCCAAGATCTGCCAGGGAACGGGGAGCTGTTTTTT. It yields the protein CASSQDLPGNGELFF.

As regards this clone: This likely traces to a read error, being one base from a far larger clone. V gene TRBV11-3 combines with J gene TRBJ1-1; no clear D gene. V shed 1 base and J shed 3 bases, with 6 bases lying between them. This CDR3 is 13 amino acids long. Looked up from germline, CDR1 is SGHNT and CDR2 is YENEEA. The CDR3 nucleotides are TGTGCCAGCAGCTTAGGGAGGGACACTGAAGCTTTCTTT. It encodes CASSLGRDTEAFF.

The gene calls are TRBV5-1 and TRBJ1-4, with 9 bases aligning to TRBD1. The ends lost 0 bases at V and 8 bases at J; junction bases unmatched: 5. CDR3 length: 15 residues. Germline lookup yields CDR1 SGHRS and CDR2 YFSETQ. CDR3 sequence reads: CASSLGDRVGEKLFF. As DNA, the CDR3 is TGCGCCAGCAGCTTGGGGGACAGGGTAGGCGAAAAACTGTTTTTT.

The chain links TRBV5-1 to TRBJ2-1; D is unclear. The CDR3 extends over 14 amino acids. Looked up from germline, CDR1 is SGHRS and CDR2 is YFSETQ. V was pared by 4 bases and J by 5 bases, with 13 bases between. The CDR3 reads CASSPNGAHNEQFF. DNA of the CDR3: TGCGCCAGCAGCCCTAACGGAGCTCACAATGAGCAGTTCTTC.

This chain links TRBV10-2 with TRBJ1-2; 10 bases match TRBD1. In germline, CDR1 is WSHSY, CDR2 SAAADI. The V and J ends lost 4 bases and 8 bases, in that order; junction bases with no gene match: 13. This CDR3 is built from 16 residues. DNA for the CDR3: TGCGCCAGCAGTGGAGGGGGCGACGGGACAGGGGTAGGCTACACCTTC. Its translation: CASSGGGDGTGVGYTF.

The chain is built from TRBV28 and TRBJ2-3; the match to TRBD1 covers 10 bases. V shed 5 bases and J 5 bases; nucleotides not matched to a gene: 10. The germline gives CDR1 MDHEN, CDR2 SYDVKM. This CDR3 is built from 16 residues. The CDR3 loop is CASSPAGTGVGDTQYF. The CDR3 DNA follows: TGTGCCAGCAGTCCCGCCGGGACAGGGGTAGGAGATACGCAGTATTTT.

This chain uses TRBV5-1 with TRBJ2-1; 11 bases are shared with TRBD2. CDR1 is SGHRS, CDR2 YFSETQ, per germline. The V gene end was trimmed by 3 bases and the J gene end by 2 bases; junction bases not matched to a gene: 10. The CDR3 consists of 18 residues. The CDR3 coding sequence is TGCGCCAGCAGCTCAGAAGGTCTAGCGGGAGGTACCTACAATGAGCAGTTCTTC. Translation: CASSSEGLAGGTYNEQFF. Filled out from reference TRBV5-1 and TRBJ2-1, the complete variable domain reads KAGVTQTPRYLIKTRGQQVTLSCSPISGHRSVSWYQQTPGQGLQFLFEYFSETQRNKGNFPGRFSGRQFSNSRSEMNVSTLELGDSALYLCASSSEGLAGGTYNEQFFGPGTRLTVL.

This clone was recorded once. The rearrangement uses TRBV6-5 and TRBJ1-1; D call uncertain. The V end was cut by 0 bases, the J end by 0 bases, with 5 bases between. There are 14 residues in the CDR3. The germline V gene has CDR1 MNHEY and CDR2 SVGAGI. CDR3 region: CASSYSGVNTEAFF. The CDR3 DNA is TGTGCCAGCAGTTACTCGGGAGTGAACACTGAAGCTTTCTTT.

V and J are TRBV2 and TRBJ1-5; D remains unclear. The V and J ends lost 9 bases and 9 bases respectively, with 18 bases between them. Germline CDR1 reads SNHLY; CDR2 reads FYNNEI. The CDR3 contains 13 residues. The CDR3 spells CASSETNVGPQHF. CDR3 bases: TGTGCCAGTTCGGAGACCAACGTCGGGCCCCAGCATTTT. The full variable domain, its missing parts supplied by reference TRBV2 and TRBJ1-5, is EPEVTQTPSHQVTQMGQEVILRCVPISNHLYFYWYRQILGQKVEFLVSFYNNEISEKSEIFDDQFSVERPDGSNFTLKIRSTKLEDSAMYFCASSETNVGPQHFGDGTRLSIL.

The chain uses TRBV3-1 (or the pseudogene TRBV3-2) and TRBJ2-3; D might be TRBD2 (5 bases). Germline V CDR1 and CDR2: LGHDT, YNNKEL (reference sequence). V was clipped by 4 bases and J by 2 bases, with 16 bases between them. CDR3 length: 16 amino acids. The CDR3 loop reads CASSPGGGIVTDTQYF. The CDR3 DNA is TGTGCCAGCAGCCCCGGAGGCGGAATCGTCACAGATACGCAGTATTTT.

V and J are TRBV12-3 or TRBV12-4 and TRBJ1-5, with D hard to call. This CDR3 is built from 12 residues. Deletions cut 5 bases from V and 9 bases from J, with 11 bases between. The CDR3 DNA reads as TGTGCCAGCAGTCTCGGACTGGGGCCCCAGCATTTT. Protein sequence: CASSLGLGPQHF.

V is TRBV19 and J is TRBJ1-1; 8 bases fit TRBD1. Germline V gene lookup returns CDR1 LNHDA and CDR2 SQIVND (reference sequence). Trimming took 3 bases from V and 5 from J; bases not matched to a gene: 8. This CDR3 has 15 residues. This CDR3 reads CASSIQNRGDTEAFF. CDR3 in DNA: TGTGCCAGTAGTATCCAGAACAGGGGGGATACTGAAGCTTTCTTT. Full variable domain (remainder filled in from reference TRBV19 and TRBJ1-1): DGGITQSPKYLFRKEGQNVTLSCEQNLNHDAMYWYRQDPGQGLRLIYYSQIVNDFQKGDIAEGYSVSREKKESFPLTVTSAQKNPTAFYLCASSIQNRGDTEAFFGQGTRLTVV.

J is TRBJ1-6 and V is TRBV11-2, with D uncertain. CDR3 size: 16 residues. Trimming took 4 bases from V and 6 from J, leaving 16 bases between them. Looked up from germline, CDR1 is SGHAT and CDR2 is FQNNGV. CDR3 sequence reads: CASSSPVSFANSPLHF. CDR3 bases: TGTGCCAGCAGCTCCCCCGTTAGTTTTGCTAATTCACCCCTCCACTTT.

This chain connects TRBV15 to TRBJ2-7; D unclear. Germline V lookup: CDR1 LNHNV, CDR2 YYDKDF (reference sequence). The CDR3 spans 15 residues. V shed 0 bases and J shed 7 bases, with 16 bases lying between them. DNA of the CDR3: TGTGCCACCAGCAGAGATTTGAGGCCTGCGAAAGAGCAGTACTTC. It encodes CATSRDLRPAKEQYF.

This clone was recorded only once. The V call is TRBV7-8, the J call TRBJ1-2; D remains ambiguous. The V gene's germline CDR1 is SGHVS and CDR2 FQNEAQ. The CDR3 is 15 amino acids. Trimming removed 5 bases from V and 0 bases from J, with 13 bases in between. CDR3 sequence (DNA): TGTGCCAGCAGCGCTCGAACGGGTGCTAACTATGGCTACACCTTC. As protein: CASSARTGANYGYTF.

This sequence joins TRBV6-1 and TRBJ1-2; D is undetermined. V was pared by 2 bases and J by 4 bases, with 14 bases between. The CDR3 contains 15 residues. Looked up from germline, CDR1 is MNHNS and CDR2 is SASEGT. CDR3 loop: CASSERGLLAYGYTF. The CDR3 DNA reads TGTGCCAGCAGTGAACGAGGACTTCTGGCCTATGGCTACACCTTC.

This clone has only one observation. This CDR3 is CASSSIDRGAANTGELFF. As DNA, the CDR3 is TGCGCCAGCAGTTCAATCGACAGGGGGGCTGCGAACACCGGGGAGCTGTTTTTT. The rearrangement uses TRBV5-1 and TRBJ2-2, with 9 bases aligning to TRBD1. The CDR3 totals 18 residues. V trimming: 5 bases; J trimming: 0 bases; junction bases outside the gene matches: 11. Per germline, CDR1 SGHRS and CDR2 YFSETQ.

The gene calls are TRBV27 and TRBJ2-1; a possible D gene is TRBD1 (5 bases). Trimming cost V 6 bases and J 5 bases, with 8 bases left between them. The V gene's germline CDR1 is MNHEY and CDR2 SMNVEV (reference sequence). The CDR3 contains 12 residues. In nucleotides, the CDR3 is TGTGCCAGCAGCCAAGGGGACAATGAGCAGTTCTTC. Amino acids: CASSQGDNEQFF.

The chain joins TRBV19 to TRBJ1-6; TRBD1 aligns across 9 bases. The trim removed 4 bases at V and 8 bases at J, leaving 3 bases unmatched. Germline V gene lookup returns CDR1 LNHDA and CDR2 SQIVND (reference sequence). The CDR3 consists of 14 residues. The CDR3 here is CASSRTGEDSPLHF. The CDR3, as DNA: TGTGCCAGTAGTAGGACAGGGGAAGATTCACCCCTCCACTTT. The full variable domain, with the rest looked up from reference TRBV19 and TRBJ1-6, is DGGITQSPKYLFRKEGQNVTLSCEQNLNHDAMYWYRQDPGQGLRLIYYSQIVNDFQKGDIAEGYSVSREKKESFPLTVTSAQKNPTAFYLCASSRTGEDSPLHFGNGTRLTVT.

This sequence joins TRBV3-1 (or the pseudogene TRBV3-2) and TRBJ1-1; D is perhaps TRBD1 (6 bases). In germline, CDR1 is LGHDT, CDR2 YNNKEL (reference sequence). The CDR3 length is 15 residues. V was pared by 4 bases and J by 3 bases, with 15 bases between. The CDR3, as DNA: TGTGCCAGCAGCCGACCAGGGGAGGGGGACACTGAAGCTTTCTTT. Translation: CASSRPGEGDTEAFF.

This rearrangement joins TRBV2 to TRBJ2-7, with 7 bases that match TRBD1. The trim removed 7 bases at V and 2 bases at J, leaving 2 bases unmatched. This CDR3 is 12 amino acids long. Per the germline V gene, CDR1 is SNHLY and CDR2 is FYNNEI. This CDR3 is CASKTGPYEQYF. Written as DNA, the CDR3 is TGTGCCAGCAAGACAGGGCCCTACGAGCAGTACTTC.

This clone has only a few counts. V usage is TRBV19 and J usage is TRBJ1-4; unclear D gene. The CDR3 length is 13 residues. The V end lost 7 bases, the J end lost 8 bases, and 14 bases lay between the germline ends. The V gene's germline CDR1 is LNHDA and CDR2 SQIVND (reference sequence). CDR3 nucleotides: TGTGCCAGTACAACTAGAGGGAGGGAAAAACTGTTTTTT. Its translation: CASTTRGREKLFF.

The chain employs TRBV19 and TRBJ1-2; tentatively, D is TRBD1 (6 bases). Germline V gene lookup returns CDR1 LNHDA and CDR2 SQIVND (reference sequence). This CDR3 has 14 residues. Trimming stripped 7 bases from V and 8 bases from J, with 20 bases between. The CDR3 loop is CASTPLTGSRGYTF. CDR3 DNA: TGTGCCAGTACCCCGTTGACAGGCAGTAGGGGCTACACCTTC.

The V and J genes are TRBV7-9 and TRBJ2-1; 13 bases match TRBD2. Germline-derived CDR1 and CDR2 are SEHNR and FQNEAQ (reference sequence). V shed 8 bases, J shed 4 bases, and the junction held 2 bases outside the gene matches. The CDR3 has 14 residues. The CDR3, as DNA: TGTGCCAGCGGGGGACTAGCGGGATACAATGAGCAGTTCTTC. It specifies CASGGLAGYNEQFF.

This clone was detected many times. The V and J genes are TRBV27 and TRBJ2-2; D might be TRBD1 (6 bases). With 2 bases removed from V and 7 bases from J, the gap between germline ends came to 17 bases. The CDR3 has 16 residues. Germline CDR1 MNHEY, CDR2 SMNVEV (reference sequence). CDR3 residues: CASSLRYEGGGGELFF. CDR3 DNA sequence: TGTGCCAGCAGTTTAAGGTACGAAGGGGGTGGCGGGGAGCTGTTTTTT.